This TCR beta chain was identified in a study of T cells after yellow fever vaccination. Notes on this clonotype: The antigen remains undetermined.

Trimming took 5 bases from V and 7 from J, leaving 18 bases between them. The CDR3 sequence is 14 residues long. The germline gives CDR1 DFQATT, CDR2 SNEGSKA (reference sequence). TCRdb called the 5' RACE reads again in MiXCR, with one record for every CDR3 protein. This sample carries hundreds of thousands of distinct CDR3 sequences, about 12% of them seen once, and the ten largest clones take 15%. Notes on the study in general: Abundant clonotypes from the bulk population could have been carried over as contaminants into FACS-sorted repertoires.

The chain combines TRBV20-1 with TRBJ2-1; possibly TRBD1 for D (6 bases). The clonotype comes from a man aged 25 to 40 who received the YFV17D yellow fever vaccine. The sample here was PBMCs, taken on the day of the yellow fever booster vaccination. This CDR3 reads CSAPFSGRGNEQFF. The CDR3 DNA sequence: TGCAGTGCTCCCTTCTCTGGCAGGGGTAATGAGCAGTTCTTC.